This T cell receptor (beta chain) was identified in a study of cytomegalovirus exposure and HLA in healthy donors. The length of the CDR3 is 15 residues. Trimming removed 5 bases at V and 0 bases at J, with 14 bases between. Germline-derived CDR1 and CDR2 are MDHEN and SYDVKM. Vbeta (60) and Jbeta (13) primers were used in the PCR. Produced via immunoSEQ multiplex PCR; TCRdb's table is partial and in-frame only. The table has 200,000 to 250,000 clones, 80% to 90% seen once; the top ten hold 2.9%. Sequenced sample: PBMCs. The J gene is TRBJ2-7, the V gene TRBV28; D is ambiguous. The receptor's source is a young man in good health and CMV-seronegative. The CDR3 sequence is CASSLPLTGSYEQYF. The CDR3 nucleotides are TGTGCCAGCAGTCTACCTTTGACGGGCTCCTACGAGCAGTACTTC.